This TCR beta chain originates from a study of cytomegalovirus exposure and HLA in healthy donors. The germline CDR1 and CDR2 sequences are LNHNV and YYDKDF (reference sequence). The CDR3 is 20 residues long. Trimming cost V 0 bases and J 2 bases; bases outside gene matches: 13. Primers for the PCR totalled 60 Vbeta and 13 Jbeta. Profiled with immunoSEQ multiplex PCR; TCRdb holds only in-frame clones, not every one. The table has 180,000 or so clones, approximately 9.5% seen once. Study findings and constraints: The classifier reportedly diagnosed cytomegalovirus status with high specificity and sensitivity. A few V segments could not be told apart, such as TRBV6-2 and TRBV6-3, and were left out.

This clone turned up a few times. Antigen unknown. The sequencing input was PBMCs. This clonotype originated in a woman aged 25 to 39 in good health and CMV-seropositive. The chain recombines TRBV15 with TRBJ2-3; 11 nucleotides match TRBD2. The DNA for the CDR3 is TGTGCCACCAGCAGAGATCCCCCCGAACTAGCGGGAGTTGTCACAGATACGCAGTATTTT. It encodes CATSRDPPELAGVVTDTQYF.